This T cell receptor (beta chain) was obtained from a study of cytomegalovirus exposure and HLA in healthy donors (dated by TCRdb to about 2017). Looking at the study overall: An earlier analysis of approximately 640 of the donors reported about 250 Gb of sequence data and 100 million to 130 million unique TCR beta sequences from 150 million to 200 million T cells. An early release covering over 500 HLA-typed donors comprised approximately 300 gigabases of sequencing data and 85 million to 100 million unique TCR sequences. The genetic ancestry cluster associated with self-reported Caucasian donors included around 76% of the roughly 380 genotyped donors. The aim of the study was to test whether cataloging public T cell receptors could identify signatures of past pathogen exposure. The study used immunosequencing to profile the T cell repertoires of approximately 690 subjects and linked those repertoires to cytomegalovirus serostatus. Besides the first cohort of around 670 subjects, a separate validation cohort made up of some 110 different subjects was used. High-throughput TCR immunosequencing, statistical association of individual TCRs with disease status, and machine learning were combined to predict cytomegalovirus infection status. A later analysis re-analyzed previously published TCR beta repertoires from roughly 690 donors and added high-resolution HLA genotyping to study TCR occurrence patterns. Rather than using new phenotypic data, the later analysis identified candidate immune exposures from TCR beta sequences and from how often those sequences occurred across donors. An earlier analysis of 500 to 650 of the donors applied high-throughput TCR beta sequencing to assess whether each TCR beta V gene segment acted as functional or pseudogenic. Donor age, sex, ethnicity and CMV serostatus were collected together with the repertoire data. In a later genetic analysis, genome-wide SNP genotypes for about three fifths of the roughly 670 donors were used, and that subset was treated as a discovery cohort. All discovery cohort repertoires had been generated on a single sequencing platform. HLA typing included class I and class II loci at four-digit resolution. The number of typed donors differed by locus: roughly 629-630 for A, B, C, DRB1 and DQB1; 522 for DQA1; approximately 610 for DPA1; and 400 to 480 for DPB1. Roughly 5 DR-DQ haplotypes were treated as single units for association and clustering because of strong linkage in the cohort. Across approximately 420 genotyped donors of the cohort, an average of roughly 230,000 unique TCR beta nucleotide sequences per donor were sequenced, and 15% to 20% of those sequences were non-productive.

Here is what the overall study found, with its caveats: Because counts were too low, 15 to 20 rarely observed V segments, including chromosome 9 orphons, were excluded from the earlier analysis of roughly 580 of the donors. Immune exposure information for the cohort was limited to CMV serostatus. In a later analysis, HLA-associated TCR beta chains showed more clonal expansion and lower generation probabilities than non-associated chains that were equally common. HLA typing was unavailable for some donors at each locus, so association tests used only the typed subset. The classifier was reported to diagnose cytomegalovirus status with high specificity and sensitivity in both the original cohort and the validation cohort. Most TCR sequences were observed very rarely across donors, whereas some public TCRs were present in many individuals. Because the 87-base-pair reads could not distinguish some IMGT-functional V segments, including TRBV6-2 and TRBV6-3, those segments were excluded. In the study, about 150 TCR beta chains were listed as associated with cytomegalovirus. A later genetic analysis associated a missense DCLRE1C variant with V-gene and J-gene trimming of TCR beta chains, and an independent cohort replicated the association. A further reported finding was that TCR beta sequences accurately predicted the HLA-A and HLA-B alleles for most subjects in the first cohort. In an earlier analysis of 500 to 650 of the donors, most TCR beta V segments appeared in productive rearrangements about 87% or about 30% of the time, broadly matching IMGT annotations. A group of highly shared sequence variants was considered likely to be a technical artifact of the sequencing pipeline. A later genetic analysis reported fewer N-insertions in productive TCRs among donors in an Asian-associated ancestry cluster than the approximately 700-donor mean. In a later analysis, most CMV-associated TCR beta chains were found to appear HLA-restricted, with HLA associations seemingly driven largely by CMV exposure. Linkage disequilibrium might explain the correlated functional status among segregating V segments, but an unknown experimental factor could not be ruled out. A few of the identified cytomegalovirus-associated TCR beta chains were confirmed in vitro to be specific for cytomegalovirus antigens. The authors suggested that the approach could potentially be extended to other disease states and immunological phenotypes. Specific HLA alleles were associated with 15,000 to 20,000 TCR beta sequences at a false discovery rate of 0.05 in a later analysis. Assigning TCR associations to individual alleles was difficult when HLA alleles, especially DR and DQ, strongly co-occurred. Only TCR beta chains were sequenced in this cohort, and the absence of alpha or paired-chain data limited detectable features. Several of the top co-occurrence clusters appeared to be linked to parvovirus B19, influenza, CMV and Epstein-Barr virus, according to a later analysis. The presence/absence analyses assumed that sequencing depth was roughly uniform across donors, and that assumption may not be true. A later analysis found that TCR association rates varied across HLA loci, with DRB1 alleles showing the most associated TCRs and HLA-C alleles the fewest.

V loses 7 bases, J loses 8 bases, and the germline ends lie 18 bases apart. The CDR3 has 14 amino acids, counting the end cysteine and phenylalanine. Only the CDR3 portion is preserved as DNA: 42 bases, with reading frame beginning at the first base. Based on the germline V gene, the CDR1 and CDR2 sequences are SGHTA and FQGNSA. Concerning this clone: Its antigen remains undetermined. No clone much larger than this one lies a single base away; base qualities are absent.

The method behind the library was the immunoSEQ multiplex PCR assay. The multiplex PCR relied on a mix of 60 forward primers for TCR Vbeta segments and 13 reverse primers for TCR Jbeta segments. A multiplex PCR assay on genomic DNA amplified the CDR3 region of rearranged TCR beta genes. On the Illumina HiSeq System, the amplified TCR beta libraries were sequenced as 87-base-pair reads. The original pipeline was this. Across the 670 or so repertoires, a later analysis counted about 81 million unique TCR beta chains, roughly 11 million of which were shared by at least two donors. Raw reads were error-corrected and collapsed into unique sequences by a nearest-neighbor algorithm in which closely related sequences were merged to remove PCR and sequencing errors. V, D and J gene segments were assigned by aligning CDR3 sequences to IMGT reference sequences. For a sequence to be retained, a match of at least six nucleotides to both a V gene segment and a J gene segment was required. Rearrangements were called productive when the CDR3 lacked stop codons and stayed in frame with V and J; all others were non-productive. CDR3 was defined according to IMGT convention as the region running from the second conserved V-encoded cysteine to the conserved J-encoded phenylalanine. In an earlier analysis of approximately 590 of the donors, sequences lacking an unambiguous match to a single V gene segment were excluded. An earlier analysis of fewer than 750 of the donors classified V segments as functional when productive rearrangements were above 56.7% and as segregating when the standard deviation between donors was above 5%. A statistical classification framework was built for diagnosing cytomegalovirus status from the catalog of TCR beta chain sequences. In a later analysis, V and J genes were assigned by comparing TCR nucleotide sequences against IMGT/GENE-DB human TR gene sequences. The TCRdist pipeline was used in a later analysis to assign CDR3 sequences and most-parsimonious VDJ recombination scenarios. In a later analysis, every TCR beta chain was defined by the combination of its CDR3 amino acid sequence and its V-gene family, and reads without a unique V-gene family were dropped. In a later analysis, around 600 highly shared, low-generation-probability nucleotide sequences were removed to address suspected cross-contamination and a sequencing artifact. In a later analysis, a clonal expansion index for each public chain was calculated from normalized within-repertoire ranks of inferred template counts. In a later analysis, generation probabilities were computed using a VDJ recombination model fitted to out-of-frame rearrangements, and the results were checked against IGoR. In a later analysis, hypergeometric tests were used to score TCR-TCR, TCR-HLA and TCR-CMV co-occurrence, with a repertoire-size bias correction applied to TCR pairs. A later analysis estimated false discovery rates by permuting HLA or CMV assignments 20 times. A later analysis grouped co-occurring TCRs with DBSCAN, adding TCRdist sequence similarity when clustering within HLA-allele-positive subsets. Repertoires with fewer than 30,000 or more than 120,000 public chains were left out of co-occurrence clustering, as were a handful of repertoires with anomalous nucleotide sharing. TCRdb's version of the immuneACCESS table is confined to in-frame rearrangements and falls short of the full clone set. An unresolved V gene accounts for under half of the shortfall where checked; the remainder is of unknown origin. V, J and clone size reflect that table, while D and trimming were determined from the DNA. The sample table shows 100,000 or so clones, and roughly 70% are seen once. 8.5% to 12% of the sample goes to the ten largest clones.

The cohort consisted of 670 or so healthy bone marrow donors. Cohort members were all nominally healthy when sampled, although unrecorded immune exposures were likely present. The donor tested CMV seronegative and was one of the 352 seronegative cohort members. A peripheral blood sample was collected from each donor, and TCR beta sequencing was performed on peripheral blood mononuclear cells. The Qiagen DNeasy Blood Extraction Kit was used to extract genomic DNA from the blood cell samples. The rearranged chain carries TRBV7-2 and TRBJ2-1, with TRBD1 as a weak D call on 6 bases. The sample comprised PBMCs. This receptor was taken from a man in his forties or fifties in good health and CMV-seronegative. The nucleotide sequence is given as TGTGCCAGCACCTTTGGACAGAGAGGGGATGAGCAGTTCTTC. This sequence encodes CASTFGQRGDEQFF.